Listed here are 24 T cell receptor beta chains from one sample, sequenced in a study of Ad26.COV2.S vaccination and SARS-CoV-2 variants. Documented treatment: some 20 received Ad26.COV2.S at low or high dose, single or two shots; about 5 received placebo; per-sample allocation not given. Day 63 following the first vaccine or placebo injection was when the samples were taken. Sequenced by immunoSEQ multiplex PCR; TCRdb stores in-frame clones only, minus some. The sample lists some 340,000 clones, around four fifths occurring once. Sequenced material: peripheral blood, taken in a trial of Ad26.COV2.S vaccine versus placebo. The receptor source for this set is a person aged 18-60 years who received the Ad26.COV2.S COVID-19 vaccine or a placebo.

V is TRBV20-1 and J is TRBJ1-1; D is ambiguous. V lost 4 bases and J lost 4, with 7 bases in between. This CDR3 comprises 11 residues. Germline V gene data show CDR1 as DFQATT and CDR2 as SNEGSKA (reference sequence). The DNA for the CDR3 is TGCAGTGCTAACCCAGGCACTGAAGCTTTCTTT. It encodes CSANPGTEAFF.

The CDR3 here is CASSSGTGRYQETQYF. In DNA form, the CDR3 reads TGTGCCAGCAGCTCGGGGACAGGCCGGTACCAAGAGACCCAGTACTTC. The chain recombines TRBV7-2 with TRBJ2-5; 8 nucleotides align to TRBD1. This CDR3 has 16 residues. After removal of 4 bases from V and 0 bases from J, the junction contained 7 bases not matched to a gene. Germline V gives CDR1 SGHTA, CDR2 FQGNSA.

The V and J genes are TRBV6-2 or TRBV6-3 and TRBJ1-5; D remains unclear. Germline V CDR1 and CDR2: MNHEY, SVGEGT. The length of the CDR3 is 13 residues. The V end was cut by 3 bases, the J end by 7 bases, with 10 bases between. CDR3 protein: CASSYFLGQPQHF. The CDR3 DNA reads TGTGCCAGCAGTTATTTTTTGGGACAGCCCCAGCATTTT.

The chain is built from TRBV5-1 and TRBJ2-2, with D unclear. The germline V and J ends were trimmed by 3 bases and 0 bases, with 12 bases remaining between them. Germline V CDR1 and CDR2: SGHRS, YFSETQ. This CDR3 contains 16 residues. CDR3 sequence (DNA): TGCGCCAGCAGCTGGAACGCAGGCGCGAACACCGGGGAGCTGTTTTTT. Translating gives CASSWNAGANTGELFF.

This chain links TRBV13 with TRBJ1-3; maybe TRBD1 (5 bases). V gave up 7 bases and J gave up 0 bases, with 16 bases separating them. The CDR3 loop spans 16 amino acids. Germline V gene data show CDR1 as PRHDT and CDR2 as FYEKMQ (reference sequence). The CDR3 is CASTLGGEASGNTIYF. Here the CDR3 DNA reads TGTGCCAGCACGCTGGGGGGGGAGGCCTCTGGAAACACCATATATTTT.

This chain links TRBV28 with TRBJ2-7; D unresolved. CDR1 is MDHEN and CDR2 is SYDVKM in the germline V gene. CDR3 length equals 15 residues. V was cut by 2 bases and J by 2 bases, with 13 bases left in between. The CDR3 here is CASSLQSHIPYEQYF. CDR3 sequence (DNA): TGTGCCAGCAGTTTACAGAGCCACATTCCCTACGAGCAGTACTTC.

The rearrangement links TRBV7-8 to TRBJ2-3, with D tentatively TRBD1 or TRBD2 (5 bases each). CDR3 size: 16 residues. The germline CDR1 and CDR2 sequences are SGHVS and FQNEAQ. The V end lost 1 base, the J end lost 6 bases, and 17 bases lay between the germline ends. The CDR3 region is CASSLGGLGFMDTQYF. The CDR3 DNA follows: TGTGCCAGCAGCTTAGGGGGGTTGGGGTTCATGGATACGCAGTATTTT.

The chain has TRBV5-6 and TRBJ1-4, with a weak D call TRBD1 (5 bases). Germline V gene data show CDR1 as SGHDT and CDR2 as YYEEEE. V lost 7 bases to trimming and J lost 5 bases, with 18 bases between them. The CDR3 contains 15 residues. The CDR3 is CASALGPGINEKLFF. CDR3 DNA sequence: TGTGCCAGCGCGCTGGGACCGGGGATAAATGAAAAACTGTTTTTT.

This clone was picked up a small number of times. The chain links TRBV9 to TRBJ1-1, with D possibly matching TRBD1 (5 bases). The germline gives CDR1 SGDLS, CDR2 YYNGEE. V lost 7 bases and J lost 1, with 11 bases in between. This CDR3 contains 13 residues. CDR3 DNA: TGTGCCAGCCGGGGCATTCGGAACACTGAAGCTTTCTTT. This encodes CASRGIRNTEAFF.

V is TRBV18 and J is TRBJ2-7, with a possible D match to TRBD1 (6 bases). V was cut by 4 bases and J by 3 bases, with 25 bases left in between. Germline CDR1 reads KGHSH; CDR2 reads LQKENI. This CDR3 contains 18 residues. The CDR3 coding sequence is TGTGCCAGCTCACTCCGGTCCGGGACAACAATTGGGCTCTACGAGCAGTACTTC. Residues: CASSLRSGTTIGLYEQYF.

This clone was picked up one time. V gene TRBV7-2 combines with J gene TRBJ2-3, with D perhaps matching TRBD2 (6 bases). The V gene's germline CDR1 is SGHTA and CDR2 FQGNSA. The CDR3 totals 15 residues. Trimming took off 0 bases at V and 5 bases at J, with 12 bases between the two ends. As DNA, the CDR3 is TGTGCCAGCAGCTTAGCGGCGGGGCCTCAAGATACGCAGTATTTT. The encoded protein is CASSLAAGPQDTQYF.

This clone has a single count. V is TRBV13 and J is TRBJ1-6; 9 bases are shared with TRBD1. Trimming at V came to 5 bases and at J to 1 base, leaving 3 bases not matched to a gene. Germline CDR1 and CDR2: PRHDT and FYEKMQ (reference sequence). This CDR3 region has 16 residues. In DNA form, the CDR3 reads TGTGCCAGCAGCAGAGGGACAGGGTCCTATAATTCACCCCTCCACTTT. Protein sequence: CASSRGTGSYNSPLHF.

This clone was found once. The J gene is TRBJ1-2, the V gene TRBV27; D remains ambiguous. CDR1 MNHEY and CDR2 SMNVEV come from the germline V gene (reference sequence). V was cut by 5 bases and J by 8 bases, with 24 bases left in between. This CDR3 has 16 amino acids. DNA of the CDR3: TGTGCCAGCAGTCGACATAAAAGTTTAGGTGGGGAGGGCTACACCTTC. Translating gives CASSRHKSLGGEGYTF.

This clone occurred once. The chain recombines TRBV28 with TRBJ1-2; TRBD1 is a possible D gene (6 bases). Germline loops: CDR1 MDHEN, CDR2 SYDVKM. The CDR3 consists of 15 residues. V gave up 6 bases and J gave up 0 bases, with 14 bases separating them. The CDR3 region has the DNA TGTGCCAGCAGGAGAGACAGGACATCTAACTATGGCTACACCTTC. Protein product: CASRRDRTSNYGYTF.

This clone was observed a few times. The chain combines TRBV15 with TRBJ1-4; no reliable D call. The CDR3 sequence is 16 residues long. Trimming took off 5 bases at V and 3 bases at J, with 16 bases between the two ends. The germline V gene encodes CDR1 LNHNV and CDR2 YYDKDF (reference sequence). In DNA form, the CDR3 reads TGTGCCACCAGCCGAACCTCCGTCTCGGCTAATGAAAAACTGTTTTTT. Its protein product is CATSRTSVSANEKLFF.

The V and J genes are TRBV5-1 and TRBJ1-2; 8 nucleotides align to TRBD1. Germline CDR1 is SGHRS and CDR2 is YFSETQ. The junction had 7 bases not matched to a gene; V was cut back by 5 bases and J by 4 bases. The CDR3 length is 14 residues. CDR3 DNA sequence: TGCGCCAGCAGTCAAGACAGGGGTCCCTATGGCTACACCTTC. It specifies CASSQDRGPYGYTF. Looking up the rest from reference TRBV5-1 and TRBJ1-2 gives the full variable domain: KAGVTQTPRYLIKTRGQQVTLSCSPISGHRSVSWYQQTPGQGLQFLFEYFSETQRNKGNFPGRFSGRQFSNSRSEMNVSTLELGDSALYLCASSQDRGPYGYTFGSGTRLTVV.

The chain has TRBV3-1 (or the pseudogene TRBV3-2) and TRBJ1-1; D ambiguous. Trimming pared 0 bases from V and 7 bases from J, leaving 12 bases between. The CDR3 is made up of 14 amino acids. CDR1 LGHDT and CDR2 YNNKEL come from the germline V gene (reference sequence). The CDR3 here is CASSQDHVSLEAFF. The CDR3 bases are TGTGCCAGCAGCCAAGATCACGTGTCCCTTGAAGCTTTCTTT.

The CDR3: CASSLTTGGAYGYTF. The DNA of the CDR3 is TGCGCCAGCAGCTTGACTACAGGGGGCGCGTATGGCTACACCTTC. The chain links TRBV5-1 to TRBJ1-2, with 9 bases that match TRBD1. Germline V CDR1 and CDR2: SGHRS, YFSETQ. The CDR3 has 15 residues. The V gene end was trimmed by 1 base and the J gene end by 5 bases; junction bases not matched to a gene: 6.

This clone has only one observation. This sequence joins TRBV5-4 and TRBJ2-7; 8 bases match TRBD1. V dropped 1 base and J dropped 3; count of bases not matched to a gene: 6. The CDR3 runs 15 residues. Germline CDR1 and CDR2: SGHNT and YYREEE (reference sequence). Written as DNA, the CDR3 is TGTGCCAGCAGCTTGAGGGGACAGGAGTACTACGAGCAGTACTTC. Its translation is CASSLRGQEYYEQYF. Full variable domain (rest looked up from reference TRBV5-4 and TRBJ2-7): ETGVTQSPTHLIKTRGQQVTLRCSSQSGHNTVSWYQQALGQGPQFIFQYYREEENGRGNFPPRFSGLQFPNYSSELNVNALELDDSALYLCASSLRGQEYYEQYFGPGTRLTVT.

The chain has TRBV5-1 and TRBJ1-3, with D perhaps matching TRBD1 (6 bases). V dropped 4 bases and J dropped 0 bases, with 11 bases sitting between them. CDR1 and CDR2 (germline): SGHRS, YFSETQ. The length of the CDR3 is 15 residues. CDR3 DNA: TGCGCCAGCAGCCCAAGGGGGGGCTCTGGAAACACCATATATTTT. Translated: CASSPRGGSGNTIYF.

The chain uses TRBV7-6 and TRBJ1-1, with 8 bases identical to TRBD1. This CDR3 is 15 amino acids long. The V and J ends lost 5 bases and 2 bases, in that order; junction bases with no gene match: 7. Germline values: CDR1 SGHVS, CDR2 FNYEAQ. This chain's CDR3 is CASSLGQGGNTEAFF. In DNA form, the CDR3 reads TGTGCCAGCAGCCTAGGACAGGGAGGCAACACTGAAGCTTTCTTT.

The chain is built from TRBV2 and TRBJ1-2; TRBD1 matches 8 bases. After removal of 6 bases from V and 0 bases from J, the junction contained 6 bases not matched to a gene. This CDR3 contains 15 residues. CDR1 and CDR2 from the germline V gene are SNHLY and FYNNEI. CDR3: CASSKDRGTNYGYTF. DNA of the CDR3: TGTGCCAGCAGCAAAGACAGGGGAACTAACTATGGCTACACCTTC.

The CDR3 protein is CASSLGRAGPNYGYTF. CDR3 DNA sequence: TGCGCCAGCAGCTTGGGTAGGGCAGGTCCTAACTATGGCTACACCTTC. The V gene is TRBV5-1, the J gene TRBJ1-2; D gene uncertain. This CDR3 has 16 residues. Per germline, CDR1 SGHRS and CDR2 YFSETQ. V was cut by 0 bases and J by 0 bases, with 12 bases left in between.

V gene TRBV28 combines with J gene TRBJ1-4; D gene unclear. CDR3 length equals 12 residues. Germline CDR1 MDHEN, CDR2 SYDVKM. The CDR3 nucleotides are TGTGCTTCCGGACTCCCTAATGAAAAACTGTTTTTT. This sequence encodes CASGLPNEKLFF.